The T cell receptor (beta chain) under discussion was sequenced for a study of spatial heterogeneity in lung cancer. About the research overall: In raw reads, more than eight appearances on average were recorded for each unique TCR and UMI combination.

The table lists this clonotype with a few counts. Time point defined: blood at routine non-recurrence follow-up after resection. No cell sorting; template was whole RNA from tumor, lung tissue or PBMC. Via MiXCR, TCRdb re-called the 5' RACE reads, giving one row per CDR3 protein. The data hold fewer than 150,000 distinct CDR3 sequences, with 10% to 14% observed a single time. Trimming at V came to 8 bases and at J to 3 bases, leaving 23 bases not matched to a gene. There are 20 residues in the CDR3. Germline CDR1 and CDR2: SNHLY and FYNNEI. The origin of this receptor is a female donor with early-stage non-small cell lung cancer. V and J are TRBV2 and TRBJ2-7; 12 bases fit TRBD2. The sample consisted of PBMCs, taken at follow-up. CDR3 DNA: TGTGCCAGCCCCGGGGAAAGTCAACGGACTAGCGGGATCCTCGGCTACGAGCAGTACTTC. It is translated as CASPGESQRTSGILGYEQYF.